What follows is one T cell receptor beta chain and its context. The entry originates in a study of blood T cell repertoires in COVID-19. CDR3 size: 15 residues. The junction had 9 bases not matched to a gene; V was cut back by 4 bases and J by 4 bases. Germline loops: CDR1 MNHEY, CDR2 SVGAGI. Authors' methods: Estimates of nucleated cell counts were drawn from the amplification of reference gene primers. TCRdb's copy holds only in-frame clones and misses some; the assay was immunoSEQ multiplex PCR. V and J calls and clone size are those listed in that table; D and trimming were worked out from the DNA. The sample has 250,000 to 300,000 clones; around 88% are singletons.

Sequencing was done on a sample of PBMCs or T cells enriched from blood (not recorded which). The rearrangement uses TRBV6-5 and TRBJ1-1, with TRBD1 identical over 7 bases. This TCR was recovered from a man aged 35 to 55 who had recovered from COVID-19. The CDR3 loop is CASSFADRVGTEAFF. In nucleotides, the CDR3 is TGTGCCAGCAGTTTCGCCGACAGGGTTGGCACTGAAGCTTTCTTT.